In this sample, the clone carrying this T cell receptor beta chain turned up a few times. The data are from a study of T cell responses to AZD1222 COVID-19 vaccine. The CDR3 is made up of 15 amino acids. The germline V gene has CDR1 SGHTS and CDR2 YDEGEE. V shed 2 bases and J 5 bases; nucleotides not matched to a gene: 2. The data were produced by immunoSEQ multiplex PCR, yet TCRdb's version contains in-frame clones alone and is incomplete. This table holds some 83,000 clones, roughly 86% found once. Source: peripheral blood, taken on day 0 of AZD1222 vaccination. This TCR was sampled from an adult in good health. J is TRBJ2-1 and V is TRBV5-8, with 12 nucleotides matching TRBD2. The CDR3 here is CASSFGTSGHNEQFF. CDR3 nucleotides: TGTGCCAGCAGCTTCGGGACTAGCGGGCACAATGAGCAGTTCTTC.